The present entry profiles one T cell receptor (beta chain) with its context. Its antigen is undetermined. This sample is part of a study of vaccination and CD4 T cells after COVID-19. Turning to the study itself: The convalescent population consisted of six males and four females, two of whom were of Hispanic ethnicity. Post-COVID specimens were obtained a median about 97 days after diagnosis (range 35 to 161).

Overall study findings and caveats: The median number of SARS-CoV-2-reactive clonotypes increased from roughly 21 to 40, a change that did not reach significance.

Stated treatment: approximately nine-day PBMC culture with coronavirus spike peptide pools or control peptides (ViraFEST assay). PBMCs, plated at some 1.8 million per well, were grown in the presence of 9.5 to 10 IU/ml IL-2 and around 10 ug/ml peptide pools. The Oncomine TCR Beta short-read assay was applied to DNA of cultured CD4+ T cells. MiXCR, applied by TCRdb to the PCR reads, yields one record per CDR3 protein. Here the sample spans 8,000 to 10,000 distinct CDR3 sequences, about 60% being singletons. The source is a human donor who had recovered from COVID-19. The sample consisted of CD4+ T cells from blood, cultured in vitro.

The CDR3 sequence is CASSFGPGQGYGYTF. The DNA for the CDR3 is TGTGCCAGCAGCTTTGGTCCGGGACAGGGCTATGGCTACACCTTC. The chain uses TRBV5-6 and TRBJ1-2, with 9 nucleotides matching TRBD1. V lost 2 bases, J lost 4 bases, and 6 bases stayed unmatched. The CDR3 consists of 15 residues. CDR1 and CDR2 (germline): SGHDT, YYEEEE. The full variable domain, completed using reference TRBV5-6 and TRBJ1-2, is DAGVTQSPTHLIKTRGQQVTLRCSPKSGHDTVSWYQQALGQGPQFIFQYYEEEERQRGNFPDRFSGHQFPNYSSELNVNALLLGDSALYLCASSFGPGQGYGYTFGSGTRLTVV.